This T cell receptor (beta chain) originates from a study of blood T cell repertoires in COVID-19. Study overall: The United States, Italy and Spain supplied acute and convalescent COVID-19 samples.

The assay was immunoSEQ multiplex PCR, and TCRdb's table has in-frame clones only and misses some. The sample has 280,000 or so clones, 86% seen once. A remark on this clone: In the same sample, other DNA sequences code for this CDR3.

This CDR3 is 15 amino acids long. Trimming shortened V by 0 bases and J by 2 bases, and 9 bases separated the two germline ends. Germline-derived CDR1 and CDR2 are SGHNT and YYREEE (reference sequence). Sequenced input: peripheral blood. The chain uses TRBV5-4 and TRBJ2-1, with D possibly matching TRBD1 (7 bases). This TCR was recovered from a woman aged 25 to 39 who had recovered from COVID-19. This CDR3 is CASSLAGGTYNEQFF. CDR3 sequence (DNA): TGTGCCAGCAGCTTGGCAGGGGGGACCTACAATGAGCAGTTCTTC.